The subject of this entry is one T cell receptor beta chain. CDR1 and CDR2 from the germline V gene are SGHTA and FQGTGA. The CDR3 sequence is 18 residues long. V shed 6 bases and J 1 base; nucleotides not matched to a gene: 14. TCRdb's table, derived via immunoSEQ multiplex PCR, lists solely in-frame clones and lacks some. The repertoire includes around 69,000 clones, approximately 94% of them detected once, and roughly 1.2% sits in the top ten. This sample was taken from a study of T cell changes during pregnancy in multiple sclerosis. The sequences come from peripheral blood, collected in the third trimester of pregnancy. The chain employs TRBV7-3 and TRBJ2-1; 8 nucleotides align to TRBD2. This receptor was taken from a female donor with multiple sclerosis, enrolled in a pregnancy study. This CDR3 is CASRGTGGRKMSYNEQFF. The DNA of the CDR3 is TGTGCCAGCAGGGGGACTGGCGGGAGGAAGATGTCCTACAATGAGCAGTTCTTC.